One sample yielded the 28 T cell receptor beta chains listed below, sequenced in a study of glioma-infiltrating T cells after dendritic cell vaccination. Noted time point: after dendritic cell vaccination, including at tumor progression/relapse. Produced via immunoSEQ multiplex PCR; TCRdb's table is partial and in-frame only. In the table there are roughly 62,000 clones, approximately 83% of which are singletons. This material consisted of blood, taken after dendritic cell vaccination. Receptors were obtained from a human donor with glioblastoma.

The chain couples TRBV25-1 to TRBJ2-7; TRBD1 might be the D (7 bases). Trimming stripped 3 bases from V and 6 bases from J, with 21 bases between. CDR3 length: 16 residues. The germline V gene has CDR1 MGHDK and CDR2 SYGVNS. Here the CDR3 reads CASSDPLTGEVGEQYF. In DNA form, the CDR3 reads TGTGCCAGCAGTGATCCTCTCACAGGGGAGGTCGGCGAGCAGTACTTC.

This clone was observed a single time. In DNA, the CDR3 is TGCGCCAGCAGCCAAGATAACAGGGTCACAGATACGCAGTATTTT. It translates to CASSQDNRVTDTQYF. The rearrangement links TRBV4-1 to TRBJ2-3; a weak D match, TRBD1 (6 bases). Trimming stripped 0 bases from V and 2 bases from J, with 9 bases between. The CDR3 totals 15 residues. Germline CDR1 is MGHRA and CDR2 is YSYEKL.

The CDR3, as DNA: TGTGCCAGCAGCTTGGGGACGGGGGGGGAGACCCAGTACTTC. Its translation: CASSLGTGGETQYF. The chain is built from TRBV7-8 and TRBJ2-5; 8 nucleotides line up with TRBD2. V was pared by 3 bases and J by 5 bases, with 5 bases of the junction left unmatched. Germline V gene data show CDR1 as SGHVS and CDR2 as FQNEAQ. This CDR3 is 14 amino acids long. The complete variable domain, with remaining parts taken from reference TRBV7-8 and TRBJ2-5, reads GAGVSQSPRYKVAKRGQDVALRCDPISGHVSLFWYQQALGQGPEFLTYFQNEAQLDKSGLPSDRFFAERPEGSVSTLKIQRTQQEDSAVYLCASSLGTGGETQYFGPGTRLLVL.

V usage is TRBV15 and J usage is TRBJ1-1; no clear D. The V gene's germline CDR1 is LNHNV and CDR2 YYDKDF (reference sequence). The CDR3 consists of 12 residues. Trimming pared 1 base from V and 5 bases from J, leaving 5 bases between. CDR3: CATSRGSTEAFF. The CDR3 nucleotides read TGTGCCACCAGCAGAGGTAGTACTGAAGCTTTCTTT.

V and J are TRBV12-1 and TRBJ2-1; the D segment call TRBD1 is taken from the table without a DNA check. TRBV12-1 is reported as a pseudogene. CDR3 length equals 13 residues. CDR3 DNA: TGTGCCAGCAGCTTGCAGGACTACAATGAGCAGTTCTTC. This codes for CASSLQDYNEQFF.

V and J are TRBV6-1 and TRBJ1-1, with D possibly being TRBD1 (5 bases). In germline, CDR1 is MNHNS, CDR2 SASEGT. Trimming cost V 8 bases and J 10 bases, with 14 bases left between them. There are 11 residues in the CDR3. The CDR3 is CASYGTWLAFF. The CDR3 bases are TGTGCCAGCTATGGGACTTGGCTAGCTTTCTTT.

The CDR3 is CASSQRQGMGNEQFF. The CDR3 DNA reads as TGTGCCAGCTCCCAACGACAGGGGATGGGCAATGAGCAGTTCTTC. This sequence joins TRBV18 and TRBJ2-1; 8 bases are a match to TRBD1. Germline V lookup: CDR1 KGHSH, CDR2 LQKENI. V shed 6 bases, J shed 6 bases, and the junction held 10 bases outside the gene matches. CDR3 length equals 15 residues.

The genes are TRBV6-1 and TRBJ2-1, with a tentative D call TRBD1 (6 bases). Trimming took 7 bases from V and 2 from J, leaving 15 bases between them. The CDR3 is 15 amino acids. CDR1 is MNHNS, CDR2 SASEGT, per germline. This CDR3 is CASITIQGTYNEQFF. The CDR3 DNA sequence: TGTGCCAGCATTACTATACAGGGAACCTACAATGAGCAGTTCTTC.

The chain has TRBV9 and TRBJ2-2; weak D call: TRBD2 (6 bases). The CDR3 length is 14 residues. CDR1 and CDR2 (germline): SGDLS, YYNGEE. Trimming shortened V by 3 bases and J by 13 bases, and 19 bases separated the two germline ends. The CDR3 here is CASSAARAGLTLFF. CDR3 nucleotides: TGTGCCAGCAGCGCCGCCCGGGCGGGGCTGACGCTGTTTTTT.

The chain combines TRBV4-1 with TRBJ2-1, with 8 bases lining up with TRBD1. The CDR3 runs 18 residues. Germline V gives CDR1 MGHRA, CDR2 YSYEKL. V shed 1 base, J shed 8 bases, and the junction held 16 bases outside the gene matches. CDR3: CASSQVPNRDRFFDEQFF. CDR3 bases: TGCGCCAGCAGCCAAGTCCCTAACCGGGACAGGTTTTTCGATGAGCAGTTCTTC.

This clone was detected only a few times. This rearrangement joins TRBV11-3 to TRBJ2-3; 11 bases are a match to TRBD2. Germline assignment: CDR1 SGHNT and CDR2 YENEEA. V trimming: 5 bases; J trimming: 2 bases; junction bases outside the gene matches: 9. This CDR3 is built from 17 residues. CDR3 residues: CASSRRGSGGATDTQYF. For the CDR3, the DNA is TGTGCCAGCAGCCGTAGGGGTAGCGGGGGGGCCACAGATACGCAGTATTTT.

The chain recombines TRBV7-9 with TRBJ2-7; TRBD1 agrees at 7 bases. J was trimmed by 5 bases and V by 3 bases; bases with no gene match: 13. The CDR3 length is 16 residues. CDR1 and CDR2 from the germline V gene are SEHNR and FQNEAQ (reference sequence). The CDR3 nucleotides read TGTGCCAGCAGCTTTCCCATCCCAGACAGGGCCAACGAGCAGTACTTC. Its protein product is CASSFPIPDRANEQYF.

Here the CDR3 DNA reads TGTGCCAGCAGCTTAGCGCGGGGATATGGCTACACCTTC. Amino acid sequence: CASSLARGYGYTF. The V call is TRBV7-6, the J call TRBJ1-2; D not certain. The germline V and J ends were trimmed by 0 bases and 5 bases, with 7 bases remaining between them. Germline V gene data show CDR1 as SGHVS and CDR2 as FNYEAQ. This CDR3 spans 13 amino acids.

The rearrangement uses TRBV7-9 and TRBJ1-2, with 10 bases aligning to TRBD1. CDR3 length: 13 residues. Germline loops: CDR1 SEHNR, CDR2 FQNEAQ (reference sequence). V lost 5 bases, J lost 7 bases, and 4 bases stayed unmatched. CDR3: CASSPDRGIGYTF. DNA of the CDR3: TGTGCCAGCAGCCCGGACAGGGGGATTGGCTACACCTTC. Together with reference TRBV7-9 and TRBJ1-2, the CDR3 gives the full variable domain: DTGVSQNPRHKITKRGQNVTFRCDPISEHNRLYWYRQTLGQGPEFLTYFQNEAQLEKSRLLSDRFSAERPKGSFSTLEIQRTEQGDSAMYLCASSPDRGIGYTFGSGTRLTVV.

This clone has more than one count but fewer than ten. The chain recombines TRBV7-9 with TRBJ1-3; D remains unclear. V dropped 4 bases and J dropped 0 bases, with 7 bases sitting between them. Germline V lookup: CDR1 SEHNR, CDR2 FQNEAQ (reference sequence). The CDR3 is 14 amino acids. For the CDR3, the DNA is TGTGCCAGCAGCTATGACTTCTCTGGAAACACCATATATTTT. Protein product: CASSYDFSGNTIYF.

V is TRBV9 and J is TRBJ1-3; the match to TRBD1 covers 7 bases. The CDR3 runs to 16 residues. V lost 3 bases, J lost 0 bases, and 6 bases stayed unmatched. From germline, CDR1 is SGDLS and CDR2 YYNGEE. The CDR3 region has the DNA TGTGCCAGCAGCGACGGACAGGTTTACTCTGGAAACACCATATATTTT. As protein: CASSDGQVYSGNTIYF.

V usage is TRBV27 and J usage is TRBJ1-4; a possible D gene is TRBD1 (5 bases). The V gene lost 2 bases and the J gene lost 7 bases, with 14 bases spanning the gap. CDR3 length equals 15 residues. The germline gives CDR1 MNHEY, CDR2 SMNVEV (reference sequence). The DNA for the CDR3 is TGTGCCAGCAGTTTAGTGGGGCCAAGTGGTGAAAAACTGTTTTTT. Protein: CASSLVGPSGEKLFF.

The chain combines TRBV30 with TRBJ1-6; 7 bases match TRBD1. This CDR3 has 14 amino acids. Looked up from germline, CDR1 is GTSNPN and CDR2 is SVGIG (reference sequence). V shed 3 bases, J shed 5 bases, and the junction held 4 bases outside the gene matches. The CDR3 spells CAWRGQVDNSPLHF. The CDR3 DNA sequence: TGTGCCTGGAGAGGACAGGTCGATAATTCACCCCTCCACTTT.

The V and J genes are TRBV30 and TRBJ1-2; D not resolved. CDR1 GTSNPN and CDR2 SVGIG come from the germline V gene (reference sequence). Trimming cost V 0 bases and J 4 bases, with 9 bases left between them. The CDR3 is made up of 13 amino acids. In DNA, the CDR3 is TGTGCCTGGAGTGTAGAGGGAACCTATGGCTACACCTTC. This translates into CAWSVEGTYGYTF.

CDR3 residues: CATGLTPLHF. The CDR3 bases are TGTGCCACAGGACTCACACCCCTCCACTTT. This rearrangement joins TRBV28 to TRBJ1-6; unclear D gene. Trimming stripped 10 bases from V and 11 bases from J, with 9 bases between. The CDR3 totals 10 residues. Germline loops: CDR1 MDHEN, CDR2 SYDVKM.

This chain links TRBV7-9 with TRBJ1-1; TRBD1 might be the D (5 bases). The CDR3 consists of 12 residues. Trimming removed 5 bases from V and 5 bases from J, with 9 bases in between. CDR1 is SEHNR, CDR2 FQNEAQ, per germline (reference sequence). This CDR3 is CASSPDTTEAFF. The CDR3 bases are TGTGCCAGCAGCCCGGACACTACTGAAGCTTTCTTT.

The chain has TRBV2 and TRBJ1-2; 8 nucleotides agree with TRBD1. CDR1 and CDR2 from the germline V gene are SNHLY and FYNNEI. This CDR3 comprises 16 residues. The trim removed 0 bases at V and 5 bases at J, leaving 8 bases unmatched. This CDR3 is CASSEAEAGGTYGYTF. CDR3 bases: TGTGCCAGCAGTGAAGCAGAGGCAGGGGGCACATATGGCTACACCTTC.

The chain recombines TRBV30 with TRBJ1-2; D not resolved. Germline V lookup: CDR1 GTSNPN, CDR2 SVGIG (reference sequence). The V and J ends lost 0 bases and 8 bases respectively, with 10 bases between them. CDR3 size: 12 residues. The CDR3, as DNA: TGTGCCTGGAGTGTGGCAGGCGGGGGCTACACCTTC. It specifies CAWSVAGGGYTF. Looking up the rest from reference TRBV30 and TRBJ1-2 gives the full variable domain: SQTIHQWPATLVQPVGSPLSLECTVEGTSNPNLYWYRQAAGRGLQLLFYSVGIGQISSEVPQNLSASRPQDRQFILSSKKLLLSDSGFYLCAWSVAGGGYTFGSGTRLTVV.

The rearrangement joins TRBV13 to TRBJ2-7, with 8 bases that match TRBD2. The CDR3 loop spans 14 amino acids. V lost 5 bases and J lost 2; bases outside the gene matches: 5. CDR1 PRHDT and CDR2 FYEKMQ come from the germline V gene (reference sequence). CDR3 nucleotide sequence: TGTGCCAGCAGCCCCCCGGGACTAGCCTACGAGCAGTACTTC. The encoded protein is CASSPPGLAYEQYF.

The J gene is TRBJ1-4, the V gene TRBV6-1; TRBD1 might be the D (6 bases). Germline loops: CDR1 MNHNS, CDR2 SASEGT. This CDR3 has 14 residues. V was clipped by 1 base and J by 5 bases, with 8 bases between them. CDR3 sequence reads: CASSEGTDNEKLFF. As DNA, the CDR3 is TGTGCCAGCAGTGAAGGGACAGACAATGAAAAACTGTTTTTT.

The chain is built from TRBV4-3 and TRBJ1-4; D perhaps matches TRBD1 (6 bases). Germline CDR1 reads LGHNA; CDR2 reads YSLEER. Trimming pared 4 bases from V and 8 bases from J, leaving 17 bases between. The CDR3 totals 15 residues. CDR3 sequence reads: CASSRYRVVYEKLFF. CDR3 DNA: TGCGCCAGCAGCCGTTACAGGGTAGTGTACGAAAAACTGTTTTTT.

Concerning this clone itself: Other DNA sequences within the sample encode an identical CDR3. In nucleotides, the CDR3 is TGTGCCAGCAGCTTTCTGGTACAGTTGAACACTGAAGCTTTCTTT. It specifies CASSFLVQLNTEAFF. V is TRBV7-2 and J is TRBJ1-1; D gene uncertain. CDR1 and CDR2 (germline): SGHTA, FQGNSA. V lost 3 bases to trimming and J lost 0 bases, with 11 bases between them. This CDR3 is 15 amino acids long. The full variable domain, in which reference TRBV7-2 and TRBJ1-1 provide the parts outside the CDR3, is GAGVSQSPSNKVTEKGKDVELRCDPISGHTALYWYRQSLGQGLEFLIYFQGNSAPDKSGLPSDRFSAERTGGSVSTLTIQRTQQEDSAVYLCASSFLVQLNTEAFFGQGTRLTVV.

V gene TRBV19 combines with J gene TRBJ1-5; no clear D gene. Per germline, CDR1 LNHDA and CDR2 SQIVND (reference sequence). V shed 1 base and J shed 4 bases, with 20 bases lying between them. The CDR3 spans 18 residues. The CDR3: CASSIASPGRERNQPQHF. CDR3 nucleotide sequence: TGTGCCAGTAGTATAGCTAGCCCCGGACGGGAGAGGAATCAGCCCCAGCATTTT.